A selection of T cell receptor beta chains follows, all from one sample in a study of CD8+ T cells in alopecia areata. Data came from immunoSEQ multiplex PCR; TCRdb stores just in-frame clones and leaves some out. The table includes 130,000 to 150,000 clones, 75% to 90% detected once. The source was CD8+ T cells sorted from blood, collected at week 0. The source of these receptors is a human donor with alopecia areata. The CDR3 runs from the conserved cysteine through the conserved F or W. The D gene is left open where the match is weak. Size tells how often a clone was seen (once, few, many) or the class of an expanded clone, and some rows leave it out.

TRBJ2-3 NA TRBV5-4 TRBD2 TGTGCCAGCAGCGAGCGGGGGCGAAGTACAGATACGCAGTATTTT CASSERGRSTDTQYF
TRBJ2-3 NA TRBV10-3 NA TGTGCCATCCGCCCCGAGGAGGGATCATCCACAGATACGCAGTATTTT CAIRPEEGSSTDTQYF
TRBJ2-3 NA TRBV2 TRBD2 TGTGCCAGCAGTGATAGGACTAGCGGGGGGCCGGGCACAGATACGCAGTATTTT CASSDRTSGGPGTDTQYF
TRBJ1-5 NA TRBV2 NA TGTGCCAGCAATCGAGACAATCAGCCCCAGCATTTT CASNRDNQPQHF
TRBJ1-2 NA TRBV27 NA TGTGCCAGCAGTTTCACCGGGGCTGACTATGGCTACACCTTC CASSFTGADYGYTF
TRBJ2-1 NA TRBV11-2 NA TGTGCCAGCAGCTTAGGAGGGTTTAGCTACAATGAGCAGTTCTTC CASSLGGFSYNEQFF
TRBJ2-1 NA TRBV6-5 NA TGTGCCAGCAGCTCCCTGGGGAACTACAATGAGCAGTTCTTC CASSSLGNYNEQFF
TRBJ2-4 NA TRBV5-6 TRBD2 TGTGCCAGCAGCGCCCCGGGACTAGCGGCCCTGCCAGCCAAAAACATTCAGTACTTC CASSAPGLAALPAKNIQYF
TRBJ2-3 NA TRBV29-1 NA TGCAGCGTTGTGACAGATACGCAGTATTTT CSVVTDTQYF
TRBJ1-2 NA TRBV29-1 TRBD1 TGCAGCGTTGAGGGCGACAGGGACCACTATGGCTACACCTTC CSVEGDRDHYGYTF
TRBJ2-7 NA TRBV18 NA TGTGCCAGCTCCCCTTCGCGCGACGAGCAGTACTTC CASSPSRDEQYF
TRBJ2-7 NA TRBV10-2 TRBD2 TGCGCCAGCGGGGGGGCCTACGAGCAGTACTTC CASGGAYEQYF
TRBJ2-7 NA TRBV5-4 NA TGTGCCAGCAGCTTGGACGGGATTCCAGTTTCCTACGAGCAGTACTTC CASSLDGIPVSYEQYF
TRBJ2-3 NA TRBV29-1 TRBD2 TGCAGCGTTGAAGTAGCGGGGCTGTACACAGATACGCAGTATTTT CSVEVAGLYTDTQYF
TRBJ1-6 NA TRBV14 TRBD1 TGTGCCAGCAGCCTCTTCGGGACAGGAGACTCCTATAATTCACCCCTCCACTTT CASSLFGTGDSYNSPLHF
TRBJ2-1 NA TRBV29-1 NA TGCAGCGTTGTCTCGTTACAGATTTACAATGAGCAGTTCTTC CSVVSLQIYNEQFF
TRBJ2-7 NA TRBV4-1 NA TGCGCCAGCAGCCAAGCGGAAACCTACGAGCAGTACTTC CASSQAETYEQYF
TRBJ2-2 NA TRBV7-2 NA TGTGCCAGCAGCTTAGGGGGCGGACCGCTGTTTTTT CASSLGGGPLFF
TRBJ2-7 NA TRBV6-6 NA TGTGCCAGCAGTCATGGGGGTGAGCAGTACTTC CASSHGGEQYF
TRBJ2-5 once TRBV7-9 TRBD2 TGTGCCACCCCAACCCGGACTAGCGGGAGTCCCTTTCAAGAGACCCAGTACTTC CATPTRTSGSPFQETQYF
TRBJ2-2 NA TRBV27 NA TGTGCCAGCAGACAGGGTTCGTTCACCGGGGAGCTGTTTTTT CASRQGSFTGELFF
TRBJ1-5 NA TRBV5-6 NA TGTGCCAGCAGCTTGATCGGGGCGACGTTTGAGCCCCAGCATTTT CASSLIGATFEPQHF
TRBJ1-2 NA TRBV27 NA TGTGCCAGCAGTTTAACTCCCTCGGGACCCGGTAACTATGGCTACACCTTC CASSLTPSGPGNYGYTF
TRBJ2-1 few TRBV29-1 NA TGCAGCGTTGAAGATAGTAGAGCAGGTTCAAGTGAGCAGTTCTTC CSVEDSRAGSSEQFF
TRBJ2-1 NA TRBV5-4 NA TGTGCCAGCAGCCCGGGAGCCTCTCCCCCACACAATGAGCAGTTCTTC CASSPGASPPHNEQFF
TRBJ2-3 NA TRBV9 NA TGTGCCAGCACCTCTAGCCTCCGCACAGATACGCAGTATTTT CASTSSLRTDTQYF
TRBJ1-1 NA TRBV7-6 NA TGTGCCAGCAGCCCAAATGAGGGGTTAAACACTGAAGCTTTCTTT CASSPNEGLNTEAFF
TRBJ2-3 NA TRBV14 NA TGTGCCAGCAGCCCGGGCCTCACAGATACGCAGTATTTT CASSPGLTDTQYF
TRBJ2-5 once TRBV4-1 NA TGCGCCAGCAGCCAAGTTCTCGGGGAAGAGACCCAGTACTTC CASSQVLGEETQYF
TRBJ2-2 NA TRBV29-1 NA TGCAGCACCGGGCCACAGACCGGGGAGCTGTTTTTT CSTGPQTGELFF
TRBJ1-2 NA TRBV27 NA TGTGCCAGCAGTTTTTCGGGACCGACCTACTATGGCTACACCTTC CASSFSGPTYYGYTF
TRBJ2-1 NA TRBV27 NA TGTGCCAGCAGTTGGGCCGGGAACGGTGAGCAGTTCTTC CASSWAGNGEQFF
TRBJ2-7 NA TRBV6-5 NA TGTGCCAGCGCCCCCTGGTCAGGGATCTACGAGCAGTACTTC CASAPWSGIYEQYF
TRBJ2-2 NA TRBV19 NA TGTGCCAGTAGTATCGGGACCTACGGGGAGCTGTTTTTT CASSIGTYGELFF
TRBJ2-7 NA TRBV6-5 NA TGTGCCAGCAGTTCCCTCCAGCCCTACGAGCAGTACTTC CASSSLQPYEQYF
TRBJ2-7 NA TRBV15 TRBD1 TGTGCCACCAGCGGGGGACAGAGAGTCTACGAGCAGTACTTC CATSGGQRVYEQYF
TRBJ1-2 NA TRBV29-1 NA TGCAGCGTTGAGGACAGCAGCTATGGCTACACCTTC CSVEDSSYGYTF
TRBJ2-7 NA TRBV29-1 NA TGCAGCGTTGATAAGGGTGGGAACGAAGAGCAGTACTTC CSVDKGGNEEQYF
TRBJ2-7 once TRBV19 NA TGTGCCAGTAGTATCGAAAGTCTGTCGGACGAGCAGTACTTC CASSIESLSDEQYF
TRBJ1-1 NA TRBV7-9 TRBD1 TGTGCCAGCAGCCAACAGGGACAGGGGATGAACACTGAAGCTTTCTTT CASSQQGQGMNTEAFF
TRBJ2-3 NA TRBV27 NA TGTGCCAGCAGTTTAAGGGCCAGGGGCGCAGATACGCAGTATTTT CASSLRARGADTQYF
TRBJ2-1 NA TRBV5-1 TRBD2 TGCGCCAGCAGCTTTAACCCTTCTAGGGGACTAGCGGGGAATGAGCAGTTCTTC CASSFNPSRGLAGNEQFF
TRBJ2-7 NA TRBV6-6 NA TGTGCCAGCAGCCCCTCCTACGAGCAGTACTTC CASSPSYEQYF
TRBJ1-5 NA TRBV27 NA TGTGCCAGCAGTTTATCGACGGTAGGACAGCCCCAGCATTTT CASSLSTVGQPQHF
TRBJ1-1 NA TRBV9 NA TGTGCCAGCAGCTCCCGGGGTGGGGAGGCTGAAGCTTTCTTT CASSSRGGEAEAFF
TRBJ2-5 NA TRBV2 NA TGTGCCAGCAGTGAAGAGGGTAGCGGCCAAGAGACCCAGTACTTC CASSEEGSGQETQYF
TRBJ1-1 NA TRBV29-1 TRBD1 TGCAGCGGTTCAGAGGGAACAGGGGTCACTGAAGCTTTCTTT CSGSEGTGVTEAFF
TRBJ1-3 NA TRBV4-1 NA TGCGCCTGGAGCCCCGACTCTGGAAACACCATATATTTT CAWSPDSGNTIYF
TRBJ2-7 NA TRBV7-9 NA TGTGCCAGCAGTTCCATTGACGGCTACGAGCAGTACTTC CASSSIDGYEQYF
TRBJ1-1 NA TRBV15 NA TGTGCCACCAGGTACGGGCCAGAGGAAGCTTTCTTT CATRYGPEEAFF
TRBJ2-5 NA TRBV29-1 NA TGCAGCGCCGAGGAGGCGGCAGAGACCCAGTACTTC CSAEEAAETQYF
TRBJ2-1 NA TRBV6-1 NA TGTGCCAGCAGTGATTTTTTCCTGTATGAGCAGTTCTTC CASSDFFLYEQFF